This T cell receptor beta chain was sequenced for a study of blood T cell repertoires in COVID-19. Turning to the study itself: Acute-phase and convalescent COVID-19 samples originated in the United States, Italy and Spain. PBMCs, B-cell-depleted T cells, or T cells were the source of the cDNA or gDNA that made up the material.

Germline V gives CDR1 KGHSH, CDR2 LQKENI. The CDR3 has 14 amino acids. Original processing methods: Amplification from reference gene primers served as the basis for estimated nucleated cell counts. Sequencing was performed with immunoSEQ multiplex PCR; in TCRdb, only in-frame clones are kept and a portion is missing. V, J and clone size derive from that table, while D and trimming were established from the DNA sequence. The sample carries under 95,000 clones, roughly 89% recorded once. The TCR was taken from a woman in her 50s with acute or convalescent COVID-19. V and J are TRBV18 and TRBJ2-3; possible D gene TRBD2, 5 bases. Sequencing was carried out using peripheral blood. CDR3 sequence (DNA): TGTGTGGGCCCCTGGAGGTTTCGCACAGATACGCAGTATTTT. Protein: CVGPWRFRTDTQYF.